The present TCR beta chain was sequenced within a study of T cell responses to AZD1222 COVID-19 vaccine. Findings and limits, study-wide: The sample set comprised mostly white British donors with more females, and clonal diversity was possibly underestimated. Spike-specific TCRs gained breadth and depth after people received two AZD1222 doses.

Measured with immunoSEQ multiplex PCR; TCRdb has only the in-frame clones, and not every one. Of about 92,000 clones listed, just over 90% are singletons. With regard to this clone: Its specificity is not known.

The V and J ends lost 8 bases and 5 bases respectively, with 9 bases between them. This CDR3 region has 11 residues. Germline V gives CDR1 MGHDK, CDR2 SYGVNS. This chain links TRBV25-1 with TRBJ1-1; a possible D gene is TRBD1 (5 bases). Material: peripheral blood, obtained on day 0 of AZD1222 vaccination. The TCR sequence derives from an adult in good health. As DNA, the CDR3 is TGTGCCAGCCTAAAGGGGACTGAAGCTTTCTTT. As protein: CASLKGTEAFF.